This T cell receptor (beta chain) emerged from a study of blood T cell repertoires in COVID-19. Across the whole study: Sample material is recorded as cDNA or gDNA derived from T cells, B-cell-depleted T cells, or PBMCs.

As concerns this clone: A read error may account for a junction end that differs from germline.

Libraries were prepared by immunoSEQ multiplex PCR; TCRdb keeps only in-frame clonotypes and omits some of them. The sample consists of approximately 180,000 clones, 65% to 90% of them appearing once. The V gene's germline CDR1 is LNHDA and CDR2 SQIVND (reference sequence). The CDR3 totals 14 residues. Participants spanned ages about 18 to 100 years and resided in 20 to 25 US areas. Clinical history as reported by participants underpinned cohort assignment. Two negative PCRs, clearance, or symptom resolution characterized the recovered Cohort 3 donors. This sequence joins TRBV19 and TRBJ2-3; possibly TRBD2 for D (7 bases). This clonotype was sampled from a man aged 45-65 years who had recovered from COVID-19. The sample taken for sequencing was PBMCs or T cells enriched from blood (not recorded which). DNA of the CDR3: TGTGCCAGTAGTGTAGAGGGGGGGCCAGATACGCAGTATTTT. Translated, it gives CASSVEGGPDTQYF.